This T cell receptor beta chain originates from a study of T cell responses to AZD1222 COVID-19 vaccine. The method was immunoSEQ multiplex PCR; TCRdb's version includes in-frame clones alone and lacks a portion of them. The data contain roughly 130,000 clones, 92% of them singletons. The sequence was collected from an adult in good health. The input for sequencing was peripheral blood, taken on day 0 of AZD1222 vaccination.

CDR3 protein: CASSSARTGVREKLFF. The CDR3 DNA reads TGTGCCAGCAGCAGCGCGCGGACCGGGGTTAGAGAAAAACTGTTTTTT. The rearrangement joins TRBV21-1 to TRBJ1-4. TRBV21-1 is noted as a pseudogene. This CDR3 has 16 amino acids.